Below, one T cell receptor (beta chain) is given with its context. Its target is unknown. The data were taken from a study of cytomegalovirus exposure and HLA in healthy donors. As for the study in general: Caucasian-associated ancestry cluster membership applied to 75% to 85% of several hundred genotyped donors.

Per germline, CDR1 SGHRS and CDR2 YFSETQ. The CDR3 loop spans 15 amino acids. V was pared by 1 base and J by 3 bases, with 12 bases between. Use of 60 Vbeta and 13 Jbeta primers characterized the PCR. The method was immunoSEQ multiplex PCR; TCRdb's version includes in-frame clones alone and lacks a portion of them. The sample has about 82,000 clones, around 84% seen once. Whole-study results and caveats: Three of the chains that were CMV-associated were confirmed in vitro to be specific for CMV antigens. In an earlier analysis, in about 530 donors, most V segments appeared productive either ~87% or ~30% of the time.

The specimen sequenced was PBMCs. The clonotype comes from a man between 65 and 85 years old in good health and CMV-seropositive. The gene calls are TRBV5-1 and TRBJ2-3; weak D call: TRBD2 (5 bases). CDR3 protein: CASSLFASPTDTQYF. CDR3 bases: TGCGCCAGCAGCTTGTTTGCTAGCCCTACAGATACGCAGTATTTT.